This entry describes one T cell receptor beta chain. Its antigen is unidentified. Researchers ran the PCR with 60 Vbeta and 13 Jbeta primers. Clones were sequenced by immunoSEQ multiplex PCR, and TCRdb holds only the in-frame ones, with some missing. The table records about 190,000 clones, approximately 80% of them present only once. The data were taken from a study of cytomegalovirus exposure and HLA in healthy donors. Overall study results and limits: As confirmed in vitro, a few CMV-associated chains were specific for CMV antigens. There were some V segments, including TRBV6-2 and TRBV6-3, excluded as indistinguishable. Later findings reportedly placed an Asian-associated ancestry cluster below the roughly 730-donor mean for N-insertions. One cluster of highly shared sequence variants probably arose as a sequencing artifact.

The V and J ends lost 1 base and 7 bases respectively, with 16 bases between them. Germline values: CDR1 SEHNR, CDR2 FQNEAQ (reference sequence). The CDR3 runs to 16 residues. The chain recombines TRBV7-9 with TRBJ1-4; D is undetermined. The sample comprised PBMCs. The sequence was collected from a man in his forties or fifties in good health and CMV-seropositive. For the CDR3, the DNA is TGTGCCAGCAGCTTAGGGCAGATCACCAACCCTGAAAAACTGTTTTTT. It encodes CASSLGQITNPEKLFF.